This T cell receptor (beta chain) was identified in a study of blood T cell repertoires in COVID-19. About the research overall: The origin of the acute and convalescent COVID-19 samples was the United States, Italy and Spain. From T cells, B-cell-depleted T cells, or PBMCs came the material, which was cDNA or gDNA.

The V gene end was trimmed by 4 bases and the J gene end by 4 bases; junction bases not matched to a gene: 3. CDR3 length equals 14 residues. CDR1 SGHRS and CDR2 YFSETQ come from the germline V gene. Some clones are missing from TCRdb's copy, which holds only in-frame ones; the method was immunoSEQ multiplex PCR. The sample lists hundreds of thousands of clones; roughly nine tenths were seen once. The sample taken for sequencing was peripheral blood. The source is a man aged 40-49 years with acute or convalescent COVID-19. J is TRBJ1-5 and V is TRBV5-1, with 9 bases that match TRBD1. This CDR3 reads CASSRDRENQPQHF. In DNA form, the CDR3 reads TGCGCCAGCAGCCGGGACAGGGAGAATCAGCCCCAGCATTTT.